These 26 T cell receptor beta chains were all obtained from the same sample, sequenced in a study of molecular identifiers for immune sequencing clone quantification. TCRdb passed the PCR reads through MiXCR, listing each CDR3 protein once. The sample yields 97,000 or so distinct CDR3 sequences, about 35% seen once. The sample comprised naive CD8+ T cells from blood, with Jurkat cell RNA spiked in. Subset here: FACS-sorted CD8+CD4-CCR7+CD45RA+ naive T cells. The receptors originated from a human donor in good health. Some libraries in this study had Jurkat cell RNA spiked in.

There are many counts of this clonotype. The chain has TRBV7-8 and TRBJ2-3; 8 nucleotides line up with TRBD2. Germline V gives CDR1 SGHVS, CDR2 FQNEAQ. V shed 2 bases and J 5 bases; nucleotides not matched to a gene: 6. The CDR3 sequence is 15 residues long. CDR3 coding DNA: TGTGCCAGCAGCTTATGGGCGGGGGGCGTAGATACGCAGTATTTT. It translates to CASSLWAGGVDTQYF.

This chain links TRBV25-1 with TRBJ2-7; 14 bases line up with TRBD2. J lost 4 bases, V lost 6 bases, and 8 bases had no gene match. The CDR3 loop spans 16 amino acids. Per the germline V gene, CDR1 is MGHDK and CDR2 is SYGVNS. In nucleotides, the CDR3 is TGTGCCAGCAGCCCCGGACTAGCGGGAGGTGTATACGAGCAGTACTTC. Protein: CASSPGLAGGVYEQYF.

The chain is built from TRBV20-1 and TRBJ2-3; 7 positions agree with TRBD2. Germline V CDR1 and CDR2: DFQATT, SNEGSKA (reference sequence). V was clipped by 2 bases and J by 3 bases; unmatched bases: 8. This CDR3 comprises 15 residues. The CDR3 DNA reads TGCAGTGCTAGACTCCGGGACTACGAGACAGATACGCAGTATTTT. Its protein is CSARLRDYETDTQYF.

This clonotype was observed many times. The V and J genes are TRBV2 and TRBJ2-1, with TRBD2 as a possible D gene (5 bases). From germline, CDR1 is SNHLY and CDR2 FYNNEI. Trimming cost V 7 bases and J 7 bases, with 11 bases left between them. The CDR3 spans 12 residues. The CDR3 DNA sequence: TGTGCCAGCAAAGGACTGGGAAATGAGCAGTTCTTC. Encoded protein: CASKGLGNEQFF.

The chain joins TRBV4-3 to TRBJ2-7, with TRBD2 matching 8 bases. Germline trimming cut 3 bases from V and 5 bases from J; bases unmatched to any gene: 3. The CDR3 consists of 13 residues. Germline lookup yields CDR1 LGHNA and CDR2 YSLEER. The CDR3 DNA is TGCGCCAGCAGCCAGCTACTAGCGGACGAGCAGTACTTC. The encoded protein is CASSQLLADEQYF.

This clonotype showed up just once. This chain joins TRBV7-9 and TRBJ2-1, with D uncertain. The germline gives CDR1 SEHNR, CDR2 FQNEAQ (reference sequence). V lost 9 bases, J lost 0 bases, and 12 bases lay in between. This CDR3 is built from 14 residues. In nucleotides, the CDR3 is TGTGCCAGTGCGGATTTGAGCTCCTACAATGAGCAGTTCTTC. This sequence encodes CASADLSSYNEQFF.

The rearrangement links TRBV6-5 to TRBJ2-1, with TRBD2 matching 8 bases. Germline V gene data show CDR1 as MNHEY and CDR2 as SVGAGI. This CDR3 has 14 amino acids. The J segment lost 1 base and the V segment lost 5 bases, leaving 1 base of the junction unmatched. In DNA form, the CDR3 reads TGTGCCAGCAGTAGCGGGGGATCCTACAATGAGCAGTTCTTC. This encodes CASSSGGSYNEQFF.

Details on this clonotype: A much bigger clone sits one base away, suggesting this may be a read error. The chain recombines TRBV29-1 with TRBJ2-5; weak D call: TRBD1 (8 bases). The V gene's germline CDR1 is SQVTM and CDR2 ANQGSEA. V lost 2 bases to trimming and J lost 9 bases, with 16 bases between them. This CDR3 has 13 amino acids. CDR3 amino acids: CSVEQGAGEAQYF. CDR3 in DNA: TGCAGCGTTGAACAGGGGGCGGGGGAGGCCCAGTACTTC.

This clonotype was observed a handful of times. The chain recombines TRBV29-1 with TRBJ1-2; D not certain. V shed 5 bases and J shed 7 bases, with 8 bases lying between them. Germline CDR1 is SQVTM and CDR2 is ANQGSEA. The CDR3 has 10 amino acids. The CDR3: CSVLGFGYTF. The CDR3 DNA reads TGCAGCGTTTTGGGGTTTGGCTACACCTTC.

This clonotype has ten or more counts. The chain carries TRBV7-9 and TRBJ1-1; 8 bases agree with TRBD1. Trimming took 6 bases from V and 2 from J; bases not matched to a gene: 5. Per germline, CDR1 SEHNR and CDR2 FQNEAQ (reference sequence). The length of the CDR3 is 14 residues. CDR3 sequence (DNA): TGTGCCAGCAGAGCCGGACAGGGTAACACTGAAGCTTTCTTT. It yields the protein CASRAGQGNTEAFF.

The genes are TRBV4-3 and TRBJ2-1; the D is unclear. The length of the CDR3 is 15 residues. Trimming stripped 1 base from V and 4 bases from J, with 11 bases between. Germline V gene sequence: CDR1 LGHNA, CDR2 YSLEER. DNA of the CDR3: TGCGCCAGCAGCCAAGCTTGGTACGGATACAATGAGCAGTTCTTC. This gives the protein CASSQAWYGYNEQFF.

This clonotype was counted between two and nine times. The chain links TRBV4-2 to TRBJ2-7; D gene uncertain. CDR1 is LGHNA, CDR2 YNFKEQ, per germline. V lost 0 bases and J lost 6, with 9 bases in between. The CDR3 totals 13 residues. The CDR3 DNA sequence: TGTGCCAGCAGCCAAGATGGTTCCCGCGAGCAGTACTTC. As protein: CASSQDGSREQYF.

J is TRBJ2-7 and V is TRBV5-4; D is tentatively TRBD1 or TRBD2 (6 bases each). CDR3 size: 14 residues. Trimming shortened V by 4 bases and J by 3 bases, and 14 bases separated the two germline ends. Germline CDR1 and CDR2: SGHNT and YYREEE (reference sequence). The chain's CDR3 is CASSLEGGYYEQYF. The CDR3 bases are TGTGCCAGCAGCCTGGAAGGGGGGTACTACGAGCAGTACTTC.

This clonotype was detected a few times. The chain joins TRBV9 to TRBJ2-3; D call uncertain. The CDR3 is made up of 12 amino acids. The germline V gene encodes CDR1 SGDLS and CDR2 YYNGEE. V gave up 4 bases and J gave up 2 bases, with 5 bases separating them. DNA for the CDR3: TGTGCCAGCAGCATAAACACAGATACGCAGTATTTT. It yields the protein CASSINTDTQYF. Based on the CDR3 plus reference TRBV9 and TRBJ2-3, the full variable domain is DSGVTQTPKHLITATGQRVTLRCSPRSGDLSVYWYQQSLDQGLQFLIQYYNGEERAKGNILERFSAQQFPDLHSELNLSSLELGDSALYFCASSINTDTQYFGPGTRLTVL.

This clonotype was seen a handful of times. The rearrangement joins TRBV4-3 to TRBJ2-3; TRBD1 agrees at 7 bases. Germline values: CDR1 LGHNA, CDR2 YSLEER. The CDR3 contains 15 residues. J was trimmed by 4 bases and V by 6 bases; bases with no gene match: 10. The CDR3 coding sequence is TGCGCCAGCAGTTCACAGGGGCCGGGTTCAGATACGCAGTATTTT. Translating gives CASSSQGPGSDTQYF.

This clonotype showed up just a few times. The chain couples TRBV7-9 to TRBJ1-1, with 8 bases matching TRBD1. The CDR3 is 12 residues long. The germline V gene has CDR1 SEHNR and CDR2 FQNEAQ (reference sequence). The J segment lost 8 bases and the V segment lost 6 bases, leaving 5 bases of the junction unmatched. The DNA for the CDR3 is TGTGCCAGCAGACCAGGACAGGGAGAAGCTTTCTTT. Translation: CASRPGQGEAFF.

This clonotype was picked up a small number of times. V and J are TRBV4-3 and TRBJ1-5, with D unclear. There are 14 residues in the CDR3. The V end was cut by 0 bases, the J end by 4 bases, with 7 bases between. The germline gives CDR1 LGHNA, CDR2 YSLEER. Here the CDR3 reads CASSQDVKNQPQHF. The CDR3 nucleotides read TGCGCCAGCAGCCAAGATGTTAAAAATCAGCCCCAGCATTTT.

A remark on this clonotype: This may be a read error, as it is one base from a much larger clone. The V and J genes are TRBV7-8 and TRBJ1-3, with D unclear. This CDR3 contains 14 residues. Looked up from germline, CDR1 is SGHVS and CDR2 is FQNEAQ. The CDR3 reads CASSARFMENTINF. The CDR3 DNA sequence: TGTGCCAGCAGCGCCAGGTTCATGGAAAACACCATAAATTTT.

The chain joins TRBV9 to TRBJ2-5, with 11 positions matching TRBD2. CDR3 size: 15 residues. V trimming: 4 bases; J trimming: 3 bases; junction bases outside the gene matches: 5. The germline gives CDR1 SGDLS, CDR2 YYNGEE. The CDR3 DNA reads TGTGCCAGCAGCCCGGGGGGACTAGCGGAAGAGACCCAGTACTTC. It yields the protein CASSPGGLAEETQYF.

This clonotype was found a few times. This rearrangement joins TRBV7-9 to TRBJ2-7, with a tentative D call TRBD1 (5 bases). The V end lost 3 bases, the J end lost 7 bases, and 19 bases lay between the germline ends. Germline V gene data show CDR1 as SEHNR and CDR2 as FQNEAQ (reference sequence). This CDR3 is 15 amino acids long. In DNA, the CDR3 is TGTGCCAGCAGCTTTGTCCAGACAGTTCTACGGGAGCAGTACTTC. Its translation: CASSFVQTVLREQYF.

The chain combines TRBV2 with TRBJ2-7; 7 bases align to TRBD2. The CDR3 runs to 14 residues. V lost 7 bases, J lost 1 base, and 7 bases stayed unmatched. The V gene's germline CDR1 is SNHLY and CDR2 FYNNEI. The CDR3 DNA reads TGTGCCAGCACTAGGCCGGGGGGTTCCTACGAGCAGTACTTC. Translation: CASTRPGGSYEQYF.

The gene calls are TRBV19 and TRBJ2-7, with 9 positions matching TRBD1. V lost 8 bases, J lost 3 bases, and 8 bases stayed unmatched. The CDR3 length is 14 residues. CDR1 and CDR2 from the germline V gene are LNHDA and SQIVND (reference sequence). This chain's CDR3 is CASAPQGASYEQYF. In DNA form, the CDR3 reads TGTGCCAGTGCTCCACAGGGGGCCAGCTACGAGCAGTACTTC.

Here the CDR3 reads CSAKDPPNQPQHF. CDR3 sequence (DNA): TGCAGTGCTAAAGATCCCCCCAATCAGCCCCAGCATTTT. J is TRBJ1-5 and V is TRBV20-1; D unclear. Trimming pared 4 bases from V and 3 bases from J, leaving 10 bases between. The CDR3 contains 13 residues. The germline gives CDR1 DFQATT, CDR2 SNEGSKA (reference sequence).

The chain couples TRBV28 to TRBJ2-6; TRBD1 aligns across 7 bases. The CDR3 is 21 residues long. Trimming cost V 4 bases and J 3 bases; bases outside gene matches: 21. CDR1 and CDR2 (germline): MDHEN, SYDVKM. CDR3 sequence: CASSSWVLTGTAYGGANVLTF. CDR3 bases: TGTGCCAGCAGTTCCTGGGTACTTACCGGGACAGCGTATGGTGGGGCCAACGTCCTGACTTTC.

Of note for this clonotype: A clone one base away is much larger, so this may be a read error. This likely comes from a read error, as the CDR3 has no conserved phenylalanine or tryptophan at its end. The rearrangement joins TRBV27 to TRBJ1-1, with D perhaps matching TRBD1 (6 bases). There are 12 residues in the CDR3. Trimming took 7 bases from V and 6 from J, leaving 12 bases between them. Germline-derived CDR1 and CDR2 are MNHEY and SMNVEV (reference sequence). DNA of the CDR3: TGTGCCAGCAAGGGGGGCGGCCCTGAAGCTTTCCTT. It yields the protein CASKGGGPEAFL.

This clonotype was picked up one time. A read error is possible here, since a much larger clone lies one base away. J is TRBJ1-2 and V is TRBV29-1; a possible D gene is TRBD1 (6 bases). This CDR3 comprises 12 residues. The germline V gene has CDR1 SQVTM and CDR2 ANQGSEA. The CDR3 region has the DNA TGCAGCGTTGTCGGACAGTCCTATGGCTACATCTTC. Translation: CSVVGQSYGYIF.